This T cell receptor (beta chain) came from a study of CD4 and CD8 cells across lung adenocarcinoma regions (dated by TCRdb to 2017 to 2018). At the level of the whole study: The study examined intratumor heterogeneity of the T cell receptor repertoire by comparing tumor centers with tumor margins.

The method behind the library was PCR. TCRdb records HiSeq X Ten as the sequencer. The raw public data were reprocessed by TCRdb itself: fastp quality trimming at Q25, MiXCR clonotype calling, in-frame beta chains only. Each CDR3 protein appears once, grouped with its most common genes and DNA. The sample table lists around 18,000 distinct CDR3 sequences, 45% to 50% of them with a count of one. The ten largest clones take up around a third of the sample. Concerning this clonotype itself: Its antigen is currently not known. Per-base qualities were not stored, and no clone one base away is much larger.

The CDR3 measures 12 amino acids from cysteine to phenylalanine. Only the CDR3 portion is preserved as DNA: 36 bases, with reading frame beginning at the first base. V is pared back by 2 bases and J by 14 bases, with 13 bases lying between the germline termini. CDR1 MNHEY and CDR2 SVGAGI are derived from the germline V gene. The donors were patients who had localized lung adenocarcinoma, which is a subtype of non-small cell lung cancer. Samples were obtained from the margins of localized lung adenocarcinomas. For TCR repertoire analysis, CD8+ T cells from tumor tissue were profiled separately from CD4+ T cells.

The rearrangement combines TRBV6-5 with TRBJ2-1; a tentative D call is TRBD1 (5 bases match). Sequencing was done on a sample of CD8+ T cells from the margin of a lung tumor. The sample's cell subset or site, from its label and the paper: tumor margin region. This sequence was found in a male donor with lung adenocarcinoma. The CD4 and CD8 labels of this study may be unreliable. The sequenced DNA: TGTGCCAGCAGTTACACTGACAGAAAAGAGTTCTTC. It specifies CASSYTDRKEFF.